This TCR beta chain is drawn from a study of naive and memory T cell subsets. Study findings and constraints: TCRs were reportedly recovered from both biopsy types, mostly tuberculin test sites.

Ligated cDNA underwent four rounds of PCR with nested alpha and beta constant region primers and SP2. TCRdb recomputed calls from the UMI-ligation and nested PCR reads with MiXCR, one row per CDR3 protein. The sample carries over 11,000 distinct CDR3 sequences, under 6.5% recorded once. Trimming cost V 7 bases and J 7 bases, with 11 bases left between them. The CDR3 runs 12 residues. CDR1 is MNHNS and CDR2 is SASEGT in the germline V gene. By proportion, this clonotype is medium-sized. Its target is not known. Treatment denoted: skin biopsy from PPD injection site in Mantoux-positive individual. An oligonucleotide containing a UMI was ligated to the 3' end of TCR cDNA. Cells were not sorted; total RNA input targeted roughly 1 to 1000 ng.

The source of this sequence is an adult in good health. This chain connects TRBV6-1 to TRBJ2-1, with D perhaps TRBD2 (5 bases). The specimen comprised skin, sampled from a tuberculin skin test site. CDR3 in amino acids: CASMEDLNEQFF. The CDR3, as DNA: TGTGCCAGCATGGAGGATTTGAATGAGCAGTTCTTC.